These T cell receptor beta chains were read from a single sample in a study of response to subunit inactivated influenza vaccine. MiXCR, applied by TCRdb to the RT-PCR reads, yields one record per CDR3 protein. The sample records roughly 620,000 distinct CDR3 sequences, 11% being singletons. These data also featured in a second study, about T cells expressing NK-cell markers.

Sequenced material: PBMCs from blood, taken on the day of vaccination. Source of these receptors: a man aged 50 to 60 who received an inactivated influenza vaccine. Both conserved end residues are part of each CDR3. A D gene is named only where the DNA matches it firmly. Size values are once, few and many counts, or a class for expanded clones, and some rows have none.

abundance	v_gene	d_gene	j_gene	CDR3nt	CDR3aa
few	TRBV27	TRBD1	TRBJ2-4	TGTGCCAGCAGTGCCAGACAGGGGATAGCCAAAAACATTCAGTACTTC	CASSARQGIAKNIQYF
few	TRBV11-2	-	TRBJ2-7	TGTGCCAGCAGCCGCTCTATTCTTGTGGACGAGCAGTACTTC	CASSRSILVDEQYF
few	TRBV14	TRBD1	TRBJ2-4	TGTGCCAGCAGCCAAGATACGGTGGGACAGTGGAGCTGGGGAGCCAAAAACATTCAGTACTTC	CASSQDTVGQWSWGAKNIQYF
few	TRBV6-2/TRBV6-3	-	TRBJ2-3	TGTGCCAGCAGCTCGGGATTCTTCACAGATACGCAGTATTTT	CASSSGFFTDTQYF
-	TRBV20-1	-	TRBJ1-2	TGCAGTGCTAGAGATCTTGCACCCAACTATGGCTACACCTTC	CSARDLAPNYGYTF
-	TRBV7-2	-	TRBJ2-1	TGTGCCACCAACTACCCTGAGCAGTTCTTC	CATNYPEQFF
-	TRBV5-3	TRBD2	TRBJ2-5	TGTGCCAGCACCCTTGACACCTACTCTGGGCTAGCGGGGGGCAATATACAAGAGACCCAGTACTTC	CASTLDTYSGLAGGNIQETQYF
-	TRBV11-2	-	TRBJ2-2	TGTGCCAGCAGCTTAGCGGGAGCGTCGGGGGAGCTGTTTTTT	CASSLAGASGELFF
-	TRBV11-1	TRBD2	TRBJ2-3	TGTGCCAGCAGCTTAGCGCAATTGAGGACTAGCGGGATATGGGATGCAGATACGCAGTATTTT	CASSLAQLRTSGIWDADTQYF
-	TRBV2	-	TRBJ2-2	TGTGCCAGCCGACGGGAGAGGAACACCGGGGAGCTGTTTTTT	CASRRERNTGELFF
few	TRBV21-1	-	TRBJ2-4	TGTGCCAGCAGCAAAGAGGGGGGGGGCAAAAACATTCAGTACTTC	CASSKEGGGKNIQYF
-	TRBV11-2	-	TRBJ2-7	TGTGCCAGCAGCCGACTACGGGGCAGGAGCTCCTACGAGCAGTACTTC	CASSRLRGRSSYEQYF